Presented here are 17 T cell receptor beta chains from one specimen sequenced in a study of PD-1 blockade in classical Hodgkin lymphoma. Time point: cycle 4 day 1 (C4D1), after 5 to 7 weeks of nivolumab. Relapses following autologous stem cell transplantation were seen in all patients, with brentuximab vedotin exposure varying. TCRdb's table, derived via immunoSEQ multiplex PCR, lists solely in-frame clones and lacks some. Among 96,000 or so clones listed, 93% were seen once. The material was peripheral blood mononuclear cells (PBMCs), obtained before the fourth cycle of nivolumab. These receptor sequences come from a human donor with classical Hodgkin lymphoma.

V and J are TRBV15 and TRBJ1-3, with 9 bases aligning to TRBD1. The germline gives CDR1 LNHNV, CDR2 YYDKDF (reference sequence). This CDR3 comprises 16 residues. Trimming took 3 bases from V and 0 from J; bases not matched to a gene: 3. The CDR3 DNA follows: TGTGCCACCAGCAGGACGACAGGGGGCTCTGGAAACACCATATATTTT. It translates to CATSRTTGGSGNTIYF.

The V call is TRBV4-1, the J call TRBJ2-1, with 9 bases identical to TRBD2. This CDR3 is built from 13 residues. The germline V gene has CDR1 MGHRA and CDR2 YSYEKL. The ends lost 7 bases at V and 8 bases at J; junction bases unmatched: 6. CDR3 DNA sequence: TGCGCCAGCACTAGCGGGACCTCTCATGAGCAGTTCTTC. Its translation is CASTSGTSHEQFF.

The chain carries TRBV6-6 and TRBJ1-5; D not resolved. Germline-derived CDR1 and CDR2 are MNHNY and SVGAGI (reference sequence). The CDR3 is made up of 13 amino acids. Trimming removed 6 bases from V and 7 bases from J, with 13 bases in between. CDR3 in amino acids: CASSFKGGQPQHF. As DNA, the CDR3 is TGTGCCAGCAGCTTCAAGGGTGGACAGCCCCAGCATTTT.

This chain links TRBV5-1 with TRBJ2-3, with a tentative D call TRBD1 (5 bases). The V end was cut by 2 bases, the J end by 5 bases, with 12 bases between. The CDR3 covers 14 residues. Germline V gene sequence: CDR1 SGHRS, CDR2 YFSETQ. The chain's CDR3 is CASSLGSGLDTQYF. The CDR3 DNA sequence: TGCGCCAGCAGCTTAGGGTCAGGGTTAGATACGCAGTATTTT.

CDR3 DNA sequence: TGCGCCAGCAGCTTGGAGGGGGAGAATCAGCCCCAGCATTTT. This translates into CASSLEGENQPQHF. The V and J genes are TRBV5-1 and TRBJ1-5, with a weak D call TRBD1 (6 bases). V was cut by 0 bases and J by 4 bases, with 8 bases left in between. CDR3 length: 14 residues. Germline-derived CDR1 and CDR2 are SGHRS and YFSETQ.

The V call is TRBV9, the J call TRBJ2-7; TRBD1 matches at 9 bases. The CDR3 contains 14 residues. V lost 2 bases and J lost 1; bases outside the gene matches: 1. Germline V gives CDR1 SGDLS, CDR2 YYNGEE. Here the CDR3 reads CASSVDRGSYEQYF. The CDR3 coding sequence is TGTGCCAGCAGCGTGGACAGGGGATCCTACGAGCAGTACTTC.

This clone occurred a few times. The genes are TRBV18 and TRBJ2-7; D is unclear. The CDR3 is 11 amino acids. The germline V gene has CDR1 KGHSH and CDR2 LQKENI. Between the trimmed V and J ends, which lost 3 bases and 2 bases, there was a span of 2 bases. For the CDR3, the DNA is TGTGCCAGCTCACCCGCCTACGAGCAGTACTTC. It codes for CASSPAYEQYF.

The rearrangement joins TRBV5-5 to TRBJ1-3; D unresolved. In germline, CDR1 is SGHKS, CDR2 YYEKEE (reference sequence). CDR3 length equals 16 residues. V was clipped by 3 bases and J by 0 bases, with 13 bases between them. The chain's CDR3 is CASSWKSESSGNTIYF. The DNA of the CDR3 is TGTGCCAGCAGCTGGAAATCCGAGAGCTCTGGAAACACCATATATTTT.

The chain employs TRBV6-6 and TRBJ1-2; D gene unclear. The CDR3 totals 12 residues. Germline loops: CDR1 MNHNY, CDR2 SVGAGI (reference sequence). V lost 8 bases to trimming and J lost 3 bases, with 10 bases between them. The CDR3 loop is CASLSDYYGYTF. Written as DNA, the CDR3 is TGTGCCAGCCTTTCAGACTACTATGGCTACACCTTC.

This chain connects TRBV29-1 to TRBJ1-1, with no clear D. V was shortened by 0 bases and J by 1 base, with 9 bases between the two germline ends. This CDR3 spans 14 amino acids. Germline V gene lookup returns CDR1 SQVTM and CDR2 ANQGSEA. DNA for the CDR3: TGCAGCGTTGAAGAGGCGTACTGGAACACTGAAGCTTTCTTT. Translated: CSVEEAYWNTEAFF.

The chain combines TRBV9 with TRBJ1-1; D perhaps matches TRBD1 (5 bases). This CDR3 has 15 residues. V was shortened by 2 bases and J by 4 bases, with 15 bases between the two germline ends. Germline CDR1 is SGDLS and CDR2 is YYNGEE. In nucleotides, the CDR3 is TGTGCCAGCAGCGTCGGGTCATTGGGGGGCACTGAAGCTTTCTTT. This gives the protein CASSVGSLGGTEAFF.

The chain carries TRBV6-5 and TRBJ2-2, with 9 bases aligning to TRBD2. V was pared by 2 bases and J by 5 bases, with 0 bases of the junction left unmatched. The CDR3 covers 14 residues. In germline, CDR1 is MNHEY, CDR2 SVGAGI. The CDR3 is CASSYGLATGELFF. The CDR3 DNA is TGTGCCAGCAGTTACGGACTAGCGACCGGGGAGCTGTTTTTT.

The CDR3 DNA sequence: TGTGCCACTTTAACCGGGACAGGGGATCGGGGCTACACCTTC. Its translation is CATLTGTGDRGYTF. The chain is built from TRBV10-3 and TRBJ1-2, with TRBD1 matching 10 bases. The J segment lost 8 bases and the V segment lost 10 bases, leaving 13 bases of the junction unmatched. Germline V gene lookup returns CDR1 ENHRY and CDR2 SYGVKD. The CDR3 spans 14 residues.

The chain uses TRBV6-6 and TRBJ2-5; tentatively, D is TRBD2 (5 bases). Trimming took 7 bases from V and 5 from J, leaving 17 bases between them. Germline V gives CDR1 MNHNY, CDR2 SVGAGI (reference sequence). This CDR3 contains 14 residues. This chain's CDR3 is CASTLGLPGETQYF. In DNA form, the CDR3 reads TGTGCCAGCACCCTAGGACTGCCGGGGGAGACCCAGTACTTC.

The rearrangement links TRBV6-6 to TRBJ2-1, with 9 bases aligning to TRBD2. The junction had 2 bases not matched to a gene; V was cut back by 6 bases and J by 5 bases. The CDR3 is 13 residues long. Germline values: CDR1 MNHNY, CDR2 SVGAGI (reference sequence). Here the CDR3 DNA reads TGTGCCAGCAGGCCTAGCGGGAACAATGAGCAGTTCTTC. This encodes CASRPSGNNEQFF.

The V and J genes are TRBV9 and TRBJ2-7, with D maybe TRBD1 (5 bases). The CDR3 spans 13 residues. Germline V gene sequence: CDR1 SGDLS, CDR2 YYNGEE. The germline V and J ends were trimmed by 4 bases and 5 bases, with 13 bases remaining between them. CDR3 DNA: TGTGCCAGCAGCCCACCTCTAGGGGACGAGCAGTACTTC. Its protein product is CASSPPLGDEQYF.

With regard to this clone: Other DNA sequences of this sample code for an identical CDR3. V is TRBV7-6 and J is TRBJ2-7; D is perhaps TRBD2 (6 bases). The CDR3 has 12 residues. CDR1 and CDR2 from the germline V gene are SGHVS and FNYEAQ. The V gene lost 5 bases and the J gene lost 4 bases, with 9 bases spanning the gap. The CDR3 DNA follows: TGTGCCAGCAGCCTAGGGAGGTACGAGCAGTACTTC. This encodes CASSLGRYEQYF.